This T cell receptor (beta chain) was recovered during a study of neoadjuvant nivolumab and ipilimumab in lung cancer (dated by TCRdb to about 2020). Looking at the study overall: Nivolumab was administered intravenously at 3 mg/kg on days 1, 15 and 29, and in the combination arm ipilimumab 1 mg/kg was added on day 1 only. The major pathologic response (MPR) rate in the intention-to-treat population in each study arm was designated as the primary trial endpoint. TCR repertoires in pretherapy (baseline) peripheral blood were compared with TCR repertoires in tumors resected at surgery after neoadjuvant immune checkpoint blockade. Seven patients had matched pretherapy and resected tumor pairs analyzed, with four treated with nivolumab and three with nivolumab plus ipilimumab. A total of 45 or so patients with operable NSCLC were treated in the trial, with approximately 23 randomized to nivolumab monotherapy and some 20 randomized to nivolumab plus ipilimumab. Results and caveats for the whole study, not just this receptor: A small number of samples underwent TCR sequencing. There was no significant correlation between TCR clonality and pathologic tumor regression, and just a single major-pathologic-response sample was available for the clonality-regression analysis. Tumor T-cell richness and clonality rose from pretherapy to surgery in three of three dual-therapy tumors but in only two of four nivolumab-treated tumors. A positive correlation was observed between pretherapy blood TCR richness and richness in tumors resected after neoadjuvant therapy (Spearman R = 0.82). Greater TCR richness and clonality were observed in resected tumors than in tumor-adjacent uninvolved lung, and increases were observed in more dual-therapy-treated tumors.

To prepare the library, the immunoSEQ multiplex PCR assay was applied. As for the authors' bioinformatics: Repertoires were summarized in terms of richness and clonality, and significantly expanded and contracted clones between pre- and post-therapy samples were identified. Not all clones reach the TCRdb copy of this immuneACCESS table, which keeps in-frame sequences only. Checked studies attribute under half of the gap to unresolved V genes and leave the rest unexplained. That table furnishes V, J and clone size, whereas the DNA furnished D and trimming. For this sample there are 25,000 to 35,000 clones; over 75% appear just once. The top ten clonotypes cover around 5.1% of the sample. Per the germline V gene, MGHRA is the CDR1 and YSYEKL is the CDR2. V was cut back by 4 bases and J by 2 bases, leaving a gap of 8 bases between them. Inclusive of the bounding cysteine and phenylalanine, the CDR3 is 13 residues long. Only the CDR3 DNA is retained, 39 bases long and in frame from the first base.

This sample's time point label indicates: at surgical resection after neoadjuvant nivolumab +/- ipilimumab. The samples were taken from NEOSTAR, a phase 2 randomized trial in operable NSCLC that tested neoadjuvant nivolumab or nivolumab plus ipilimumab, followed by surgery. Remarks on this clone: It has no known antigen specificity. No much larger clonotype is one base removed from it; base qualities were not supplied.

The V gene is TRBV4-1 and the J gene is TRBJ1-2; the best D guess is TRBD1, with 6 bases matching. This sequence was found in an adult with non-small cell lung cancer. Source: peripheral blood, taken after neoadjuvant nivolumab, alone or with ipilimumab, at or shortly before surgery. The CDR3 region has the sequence CASSLQGNYGYTF. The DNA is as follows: TGCGCCAGCAGCCTCCAGGGGAACTATGGCTACACCTTC.